In this sample, the clone carrying this TCR beta chain turned up once. This sample was included in a study of blood T cell repertoires in COVID-19. TCRdb's table, derived via immunoSEQ multiplex PCR, lists solely in-frame clones and lacks some. Of about 250,000 clones in the sample, about 85% are singletons; the top ten hold roughly 3%. Per the germline V gene, CDR1 is MRHNA and CDR2 is SNTAGT. Trimming took 3 bases from V and 4 from J, leaving 13 bases between them. This CDR3 comprises 14 residues. V gene TRBV6-4 combines with J gene TRBJ2-7, with D perhaps matching TRBD2 (6 bases). Sequenced sample: peripheral blood. The receptor comes from a young man with active or convalescent COVID-19. CDR3 coding DNA: TGTGCCAGCAGTGATGGGGACTGTACGTACGAGCAGTACTTC. Translated: CASSDGDCTYEQYF.